This paragraph reports one T cell receptor (beta chain). The data originate from a study of T cells after somatic rescue of genetic block. The V segment lost 1 base and the J segment 0 bases; nucleotides outside the gene matches: 16. CDR1 and CDR2 from the germline V gene are SGHRS and YFSETQ. CDR3 size: 20 residues. TCRdb keeps only in-frame clones here, not all; method: immunoSEQ multiplex PCR. Among roughly 67,000 clones, 85% to 95% were seen once, and the ten largest hold 2.9%. This TCR was recovered from a man in his forties. The sample taken for sequencing was peripheral blood mononuclear cells (PBMCs). The gene calls are TRBV5-1 and TRBJ2-7; 10 nucleotides agree with TRBD1. The CDR3 sequence: CASSLWGGSLGTGDSYEQYF. DNA of the CDR3: TGCGCCAGCAGCTTGTGGGGAGGCAGTCTCGGGACAGGGGACTCCTACGAGCAGTACTTC.